This T cell receptor (beta chain) was retrieved from a study of blood T cell repertoires in COVID-19. Study context: Specimens from acute and convalescent COVID-19 originated in the United States, Italy and Spain. Sample material is recorded as cDNA or gDNA derived from T cells, B-cell-depleted T cells, or PBMCs.

This CDR3 has 12 residues. After removal of 7 bases from V and 5 bases from J, the junction contained 6 bases not matched to a gene. CDR1 is GTSNPN and CDR2 is SVGIG in the germline V gene (reference sequence). The repertoire was sequenced with immunoSEQ multiplex PCR; TCRdb's copy has only in-frame clones and lacks some. The sample records about 120,000 clones, roughly 79% being singletons. Sample: peripheral blood. This sequence was found in a man between 65 and 85 years old with acute or convalescent COVID-19. The chain joins TRBV30 to TRBJ1-1; 8 nucleotides align to TRBD1. CDR3 protein: CASRTGPTEAFF. CDR3 nucleotides: TGTGCCTCAAGGACAGGGCCGACTGAAGCTTTCTTT.